The 30 T cell receptor beta chains below were found in one sample sequenced in a study of tissue T cells after allogeneic stem cell transplantation. The time point: mouse harvest day 14 after allogeneic transplant. Tail vein injection delivered 10^7 T-cell-depleted bone marrow cells and 10^6 splenic CD5+ T cells. Measured with immunoSEQ multiplex PCR; TCRdb has only the in-frame clones, and not every one. Of roughly 5,000 clones in the sample, 45% to 50% are singletons; the top ten hold 22%. The sample was gut tissue. The receptors derive from a female BALB/c mouse given C57BL/6 T cells with graft-versus-host disease after an allogeneic hematopoietic cell transplant.

This clone was seen just once. Mouse gene names apply. The read stops 1 residue short of the end of the CDR3; the missing end is completed from the germline J gene. The rearrangement links TRBV26 to TRBJ2-1, with D perhaps matching TRBD1 (6 bases). The CDR3 covers 13 residues. Trimming took 4 bases from V and 5 from J, leaving 9 bases between them. From germline, CDR1 is KGHPV and CDR2 FQNQEV (reference sequence). The covered CDR3 bases are TGTGCCAGCAGTCAGTCAGGGGATGCTGAGCAGTTC. Translation gives CASSQSGDAEQF. The whole CDR3 protein reads CASSQSGDAEQFF.

This clone showed up just a few times. Any gene name here is a mouse gene name. The read comes to an end 1 residue before the CDR3 does, leaving the germline J gene to fill in the end. The chain uses TRBV3 and TRBJ2-3; weak D call: TRBD2 (6 bases). The V end was cut by 3 bases, the J end by 0 bases, with 7 bases between. The germline CDR1 and CDR2 sequences are SNHLY and FYNGKV (reference sequence). The CDR3 has 14 residues. Incomplete CDR3 DNA: TGTGCCAGCAGCTTGACTGGTAGTGCAGAAACGCTGTAT. Residues: CASSLTGSAETLY. The full CDR3 protein is CASSLTGSAETLYF.

Notes on this clone: Gene names and germline match the mouse. The sequence runs out 1 residue before the end of the CDR3; the remainder is reconstructed from the germline J gene. The V and J genes are TRBV26 and TRBJ1-1, with D perhaps TRBD1 (5 bases). Germline-derived CDR1 and CDR2 are KGHPV and FQNQEV (reference sequence). The CDR3 is 13 residues long. V lost 4 bases to trimming and J lost 3 bases, with 9 bases between them. The part of the CDR3 DNA that was read is TGTGCCAGCAGTCCGGGGCTTTACACAGAAGTCTTC. It translates to CASSPGLYTEVF. The entire CDR3 protein reads CASSPGLYTEVFF.

Comments on this clone: Mouse gene names apply. The CDR3 is cut off 1 residue early in the read; its end comes from the germline J gene. Other DNA sequences in this specimen translate into the identical CDR3. J is TRBJ2-7 and V is TRBV17, with TRBD2 identical over 8 bases. Unmatched junction bases numbered 9, after V lost 1 base and J lost 7 bases. Germline V gene data show CDR1 as MNHDT and CDR2 as YYDKIL. The CDR3 is made up of 15 amino acids. CDR3: CASSRGRGGRGEQYF. CDR3 bases read: TGTGCTAGCAGTAGAGGGCGGGGGGGGCGGGGGGAACAGTAC.

This clone occurred a few times. The gene names here belong to mouse. The DNA read from the CDR3 is TGTGCCAGCAGATCAGACAGGGTCTATGAACAGTAC. It specifies CASRSDRVYEQY. The complete CDR3 sequence is CASRSDRVYEQYF. The rearrangement joins TRBV19 to TRBJ2-7; 7 nucleotides align to TRBD1. The CDR3 end falls 1 residue outside the read, so it is completed with the germline J gene. V shed 5 bases and J 3 bases; nucleotides not matched to a gene: 5. The germline V gene has CDR1 FNHDT and CDR2 SITEND (reference sequence). CDR3 length equals 13 residues.

As to this clone: Mouse gene names apply. With the read ending 1 residue before the CDR3 end, the germline J gene is used to fill in that end. The chain carries TRBV3 and TRBJ2-1; 9 positions agree with TRBD1. CDR1 is SNHLY, CDR2 FYNGKV, per germline (reference sequence). The CDR3 contains 13 residues. V dropped 6 bases and J dropped 7; count of bases not matched to a gene: 4. CDR3 residues: CASSHRGRAEQFF. The DNA read from the CDR3 is TGTGCCAGCAGTCACAGGGGGCGGGCTGAGCAGTTC. The variable domain in full, with the rest retrieved from reference TRBV3 and TRBJ2-1, is GPKVLQIPSHQIIDMGQMVTLNCDPVSNHLYFYWYKQILGQQMEFLVNFYNGKVMEKSKLFKDQFSVERPDGSYFTLKIQPTALEDSAVYFCASSHRGRAEQFFGPGTRLTVL.

In its sample, this clone was seen a few times. Mouse gene names and germline throughout. The chain's CDR3 is CASSLYQGAGTLYF. CDR3 DNA (partial): TGTGCCAGCAGTCTGTATCAGGGGGCGGGCACCTTGTAC. The chain has TRBV26 and TRBJ2-4, with TRBD1 matching 8 bases. The observed sequence ends 1 residue before the CDR3 terminus, with the missing tail filled in from the germline J gene. The CDR3 has 14 amino acids. Germline V gene sequence: CDR1 KGHPV, CDR2 FQNQEV (reference sequence). The junction had 5 bases not matched to a gene; V was cut back by 1 base and J by 8 bases.

Details on this clone: Gene names and germline match the mouse. The DNA ends 1 residue before the CDR3 does, and the rest of the CDR3 is filled in from the germline J gene. The chain combines TRBV15 with TRBJ2-7, with 12 nucleotides matching TRBD2. This CDR3 region has 13 residues. Germline loops: CDR1 SGHND, CDR2 FRSKSL. V lost 5 bases, J lost 6 bases, and 2 bases stayed unmatched. The sequenced part of the CDR3 DNA is TGTGCCAGCAGTCCGGACTGGGGGGGTGAACAGTAC. Protein product: CASSPDWGGEQY. The CDR3 in its entirety is CASSPDWGGEQYF.

This clone was picked up a small number of times. Mouse names are used for the genes. The DNA ends 1 residue before the CDR3 does, and the rest of the CDR3 is filled in from the germline J gene. V usage is TRBV2 and J usage is TRBJ2-7; D possibly matches TRBD1 or TRBD2 (5 bases each). The CDR3 totals 13 residues. CDR1 is LGHNA and CDR2 is YSYQKL in the germline V gene. V was trimmed by 0 bases and J by 7 bases, leaving 10 bases between them. Partial CDR3 DNA: TGTGCCAGCAGCCAAGATCGGCGGGGGGAACAGTAC. Translated, it gives CASSQDRRGEQY. The entire CDR3 protein reads CASSQDRRGEQYF.

In the case of this clone: The gene names here belong to mouse. The sequenced fragment ends 1 residue before the CDR3 boundary, so the rest is inferred from the germline J gene. The rearrangement uses TRBV13-3 and TRBJ2-3; 10 bases align to TRBD1. Germline V gene sequence: CDR1 NNHDY, CDR2 SYVADS. The CDR3 covers 16 residues. The J segment lost 3 bases and the V segment lost 5 bases, leaving 9 bases of the junction unmatched. Incomplete CDR3 DNA: TGTGCCAGCAGCTCCGACAGGGGGCGAGGGGCAGAAACGCTGTAT. This translates into CASSSDRGRGAETLY. The whole CDR3 sequence is CASSSDRGRGAETLYF.

This clone is medium-sized by share. Gene names refer to mouse genes. With the read ending 1 residue before the CDR3 end, the germline J gene is used to fill in that end. This chain links TRBV26 with TRBJ1-2; no firm D call. This CDR3 is built from 13 residues. Germline V gene lookup returns CDR1 KGHPV and CDR2 FQNQEV (reference sequence). V lost 1 base to trimming and J lost 1 base, with 4 bases between them. The CDR3 region is CASSLFQNSDYTF. The CDR3 bases that were read are TGTGCCAGCAGTCTGTTCCAAAACTCCGACTACACC.

In the case of this clone: The genes and germline here are from mouse. The CDR3 extends 1 residue past the end of the read, so its final part is completed from the germline J gene. The rearrangement links TRBV24 to TRBJ1-2, with TRBD1 as a possible D gene (5 bases). Trimming removed 1 base from V and 4 bases from J, with 10 bases in between. The germline V gene encodes CDR1 KGHTA and CDR2 FRNEEI. This CDR3 comprises 14 residues. This CDR3 is CASSLLVRVSDYTF. The sequenced part of the CDR3 DNA is TGTGCCAGCAGTCTGTTGGTCAGGGTCTCCGACTACACC.

Remarks on this clone: These gene names are mouse names. The read ends 1 residue before the CDR3 terminus; that terminus is restored from the germline J gene. V gene TRBV26 combines with J gene TRBJ2-3; possible D gene TRBD1, 6 bases. The V gene lost 5 bases and the J gene lost 0 bases, with 9 bases spanning the gap. There are 14 residues in the CDR3. In germline, CDR1 is KGHPV, CDR2 FQNQEV (reference sequence). CDR3 bases read: TGTGCCAGCAGTATCGGACAGAGTGCAGAAACGCTGTAT. This encodes CASSIGQSAETLY. The whole CDR3 sequence reads CASSIGQSAETLYF.

This clone has a single count. Gene names and germline refer to mouse. The observed sequence ends 1 residue before the CDR3 terminus, with the missing tail filled in from the germline J gene. This rearrangement joins TRBV3 to TRBJ2-4; 7 bases fit TRBD2. The CDR3 covers 16 residues. V lost 2 bases and J lost 1; bases outside the gene matches: 6. Germline V gene data show CDR1 as SNHLY and CDR2 as FYNGKV (reference sequence). CDR3 bases read: TGTGCCAGCAGCTTAACTGGGGCGGGGGGTCAAAACACCTTGTAC. Translation gives CASSLTGAGGQNTLY. The complete CDR3 reads CASSLTGAGGQNTLYF.

A few counts support this clone. Gene names denote mouse genes. The read is 1 residue too short to cover the CDR3 end, so that end is filled in from the germline J gene. V and J are TRBV3 and TRBJ1-2; TRBD1 matches 7 bases. Germline trimming cut 4 bases from V and 0 bases from J; bases unmatched to any gene: 5. The CDR3 totals 15 residues. Germline CDR1 is SNHLY and CDR2 is FYNGKV (reference sequence). CDR3 loop: CASSSSGTANSDYTF. CDR3 DNA (partial): TGTGCCAGCAGCTCCTCCGGGACAGCAAACTCCGACTACACC.

This clone was counted between two and nine times. Gene names refer to mouse genes. The read stops 1 residue short of the end of the CDR3; the missing end is completed from the germline J gene. This sequence joins TRBV19 and TRBJ2-7; D unclear. V was cut by 4 bases and J by 2 bases, with 7 bases left in between. The CDR3 consists of 12 residues. Germline CDR1 FNHDT, CDR2 SITEND (reference sequence). The sequenced part of the CDR3 DNA is TGTGCCAGCAGTCGACAAACCTATGAACAGTAC. This sequence encodes CASSRQTYEQY. The CDR3 in its entirety is CASSRQTYEQYF.

About this clone: The genes are named according to mouse. The read ends 1 residue before the CDR3 terminus; that terminus is restored from the germline J gene. The V gene is TRBV15, the J gene TRBJ1-1; 7 nucleotides agree with TRBD1. This CDR3 has 13 amino acids. From germline, CDR1 is SGHND and CDR2 FRSKSL. With V trimmed by 6 bases and J by 0 bases, 1 base remained unmatched. Incomplete CDR3 DNA: TGTGCCAGCAGGGGACAGACAAACACAGAAGTCTTC. It yields the protein CASRGQTNTEVF. The full-length CDR3 reads as CASRGQTNTEVFF.

A word on this clone: The junction shows a germline mismatch at one end, possibly a read error. Each gene name is a mouse one. Sequencing ends 1 residue short of the CDR3 end; the germline J gene provides the rest. The rearrangement joins TRBV1 to TRBJ2-1, with 8 nucleotides matching TRBD1. Germline CDR1 is NSQYPW and CDR2 is LRSPGD (reference sequence). The CDR3 is 15 amino acids. The sequenced part of the CDR3 DNA is TGCCCCTGCAGTGCAGCAGGGGGCCCCTATGCTCAGCAGTTC. It codes for CPCSAAGGPYAQQF. The whole CDR3 protein is CPCSAAGGPYAQQFF.

Concerning this clone: Gene names refer to mouse genes. Sequencing ends 1 residue short of the CDR3 end; the germline J gene provides the rest. Other nucleotide sequences from this sample produce the same CDR3. The chain combines TRBV26 with TRBJ2-5, with 7 bases identical to TRBD2. The CDR3 length is 14 residues. The junction had 3 bases not matched to a gene; V was cut back by 6 bases and J by 0 bases. The germline V gene encodes CDR1 KGHPV and CDR2 FQNQEV (reference sequence). The CDR3: CASSPTGNQDTQYF. The sequenced part of the CDR3 DNA is TGTGCCAGCAGCCCGACTGGGAACCAAGACACCCAGTAC. Based on the CDR3 plus reference TRBV26 and TRBJ2-5, the full variable domain is NSKVIQTPRYLVKGQGQKAKMRCIPEKGHPVVFWYQQNKNNEFKFLINFQNQEVLQQIDMTEKRFSAECPSNSPCSLEIQSSEAGDSALYLCASSPTGNQDTQYFGPGTRLLVL.

This clone is hyperexpanded (1% or more) in the sample. The gene names here belong to mouse. The read finishes 1 residue shy of the CDR3 end, and the germline J gene is used to complete it. The chain is built from TRBV15 and TRBJ1-5, with 10 bases aligning to TRBD1. This CDR3 is built from 14 residues. Germline loops: CDR1 SGHND, CDR2 FRSKSL. V shed 6 bases and J 7 bases; nucleotides not matched to a gene: 6. The CDR3 loop is CASRPGTGVQAPLF. CDR3 DNA (partial): TGTGCCAGCAGGCCCGGGACAGGGGTACAGGCTCCGCTT.

A note on this clone: This clone may be a read error of a much larger clone one base away. Gene names are mouse gene names. The read comes to an end 1 residue before the CDR3 does, leaving the germline J gene to fill in the end. This chain uses TRBV13-2 with TRBJ1-3; possible D gene TRBD1, 5 bases. Germline values: CDR1 NNHNN, CDR2 SYGAGS (reference sequence). The CDR3 has 13 residues. CDR3 protein: CASGDRAGHTLYF. CDR3 DNA, as far as it was read: TGTGCCAGCGGTGACAGGGCTGGACATACGCTCTAT.

Notes on this clone: Gene names refer to mouse genes. The sequence runs out 1 residue before the end of the CDR3; the remainder is reconstructed from the germline J gene. The chain joins TRBV19 to TRBJ2-1, with TRBD2 matching 8 bases. Unmatched junction bases numbered 2, after V lost 2 bases and J lost 4 bases. CDR3 size: 14 residues. CDR1 FNHDT and CDR2 SITEND come from the germline V gene (reference sequence). Here the CDR3 reads CASSIWGDYAEQFF. The CDR3 bases that were read are TGTGCCAGCAGTATCTGGGGGGATTATGCTGAGCAGTTC.

The table lists this clone with a count of one. Gene names and germline refer to mouse. Read sequence stops 1 residue before the CDR3 end, and the germline J gene provides the missing end. V is TRBV19 and J is TRBJ2-2, with 7 bases aligning to TRBD2. There are 14 residues in the CDR3. Germline V gene lookup returns CDR1 FNHDT and CDR2 SITEND (reference sequence). V trimming: 7 bases; J trimming: 2 bases; junction bases outside the gene matches: 5. The CDR3 reads CASALGRNTGQLYF. The CDR3 bases that were read are TGTGCCAGCGCACTGGGGAGGAACACCGGGCAGCTCTAC. Full variable domain (rest looked up from reference TRBV19 and TRBJ2-2): GGIITQTPKFLIGQEGQKLTLKCQQNFNHDTMYWYRQDSGKGLRLIYYSITENDLQKGDLSEGYDASREKKSSFSLTVTSAQKNEMAVFLCASALGRNTGQLYFGEGSKLTVL.

For this clone: Gene labels here are mouse ones. The read terminates 1 residue before the CDR3 end, so the remaining end is supplied by the germline J gene. This chain joins TRBV26 and TRBJ1-6; D is undetermined. TRBJ1-6 is an ORF for which the function is uncertain. CDR3 length: 13 amino acids. The V and J ends lost 4 bases and 8 bases respectively, with 9 bases between them. Per the germline V gene, CDR1 is KGHPV and CDR2 is FQNQEV (reference sequence). The CDR3 sequence is CASSPRRDSPLYF. CDR3 DNA, as far as it was read: TGTGCCAGCAGTCCCCGGCGCGATTCGCCCCTCTAC.

Regarding this clone: Gene names and germline match the mouse. The missing CDR3 end, 1 residue past where the read stops, is filled in from the germline J gene. V usage is TRBV26 and J usage is TRBJ2-5, with 7 bases aligning to TRBD1. This CDR3 contains 13 residues. Germline CDR1 is KGHPV and CDR2 is FQNQEV (reference sequence). V lost 2 bases and J lost 4; bases outside the gene matches: 0. The sequenced CDR3 bases are TGTGCCAGCAGTCTGGACAGGGAAGACACCCAGTAC. It codes for CASSLDREDTQY. The entire CDR3 protein is CASSLDREDTQYF.

A note on this clone: The gene symbols are mouse symbols. The CDR3 end lies 1 residue beyond the end of the read and is filled in from the germline J gene. The chain couples TRBV3 to TRBJ2-1; 10 bases align to TRBD2. The CDR3 is made up of 15 amino acids. V trimming: 5 bases; J trimming: 3 bases; junction bases outside the gene matches: 4. Germline V gene data show CDR1 as SNHLY and CDR2 as FYNGKV (reference sequence). The DNA read from the CDR3 is TGTGCCAGCAGCCCTCGGACTGGGGGCTATGCTGAGCAGTTC. Protein sequence: CASSPRTGGYAEQF. In full, the CDR3 reads CASSPRTGGYAEQFF.

As concerns this clone: The gene names given are mouse names. From the germline J gene comes the end of the CDR3, since the read stops 1 residue before it. This chain connects TRBV26 to TRBJ2-7; either TRBD1 or TRBD2 may supply D (6 bases each). CDR3 length: 14 residues. V gave up 0 bases and J gave up 3 bases, with 9 bases separating them. CDR1 is KGHPV, CDR2 FQNQEV, per germline (reference sequence). The DNA read from the CDR3 is TGTGCCAGCAGTCTGTCCGGGGGCATCTATGAACAGTAC. Translation gives CASSLSGGIYEQY. The whole CDR3 protein is CASSLSGGIYEQYF.

Comments on this clone: Mouse gene names apply. CDR3 bases read: TGTGCCAGCAGCTTGTCAGCAAACACAGAAGTCTTC. Protein: CASSLSANTEVF. The complete CDR3 sequence is CASSLSANTEVFF. J is TRBJ1-1 and V is TRBV3; no clear D. The read ends 1 residue early relative to the CDR3; the germline J gene fills the gap. This CDR3 is built from 13 residues. The V gene's germline CDR1 is SNHLY and CDR2 FYNGKV (reference sequence). Deletions cut 3 bases from V and 0 bases from J, with 5 bases between. The full variable domain, with the rest looked up from reference TRBV3 and TRBJ1-1, is GPKVLQIPSHQIIDMGQMVTLNCDPVSNHLYFYWYKQILGQQMEFLVNFYNGKVMEKSKLFKDQFSVERPDGSYFTLKIQPTALEDSAVYFCASSLSANTEVFFGKGTRLTVV.

A word on this clone: The gene names given are mouse names. Coverage ceases 1 residue before the CDR3 finishes, and the germline J gene fills in the end. This chain uses TRBV5 with TRBJ1-4; possible D gene TRBD1, 6 bases. V was cut by 4 bases and J by 0 bases, with 15 bases left in between. This CDR3 has 17 amino acids. Per the germline V gene, CDR1 is LGHNA and CDR2 is YNLKQL (reference sequence). CDR3 loop: CASSPYPGTISNERLFF. The DNA read from the CDR3 is TGTGCCAGCAGCCCATACCCCGGGACAATTTCCAACGAAAGATTATTT.

By sample fraction, this clone is medium-sized. Mouse gene names and germline throughout. This CDR3 reads CASSQASSNERLFF. The part of the CDR3 DNA that was read is TGTGCCAGCAGCCAAGCCAGTTCCAACGAAAGATTATTT. This chain joins TRBV2 and TRBJ1-4; D not certain. The read gets to within 1 residue of the CDR3 end, and the germline J gene fills in the rest. The germline V and J ends were trimmed by 1 base and 1 base, with 4 bases remaining between them. CDR3 size: 14 residues. The germline gives CDR1 LGHNA, CDR2 YSYQKL. The variable domain in full, completed from reference TRBV2 and TRBJ1-4, reads DPKIIQKPKYLVAVTGSEKILICEQYLGHNAMYWYRQSAKKPLEFMFSYSYQKLMDNQTASSRFQPQSSKKNHLDLQITALKPDDSATYFCASSQASSNERLFFGHGTKLSVL.